The clone carrying this T cell receptor beta chain came up once. Trimming at V came to 3 bases and at J to 0 bases, leaving 3 bases not matched to a gene. The CDR3 consists of 16 residues. CDR1 and CDR2 (germline): SGDLS, YYNGEE. Assay: immunoSEQ multiplex PCR; the TCRdb copy retains only in-frame clones and omits some. The sample contains tens of thousands of clones, about 90% of which appear only once. The sample is drawn from a study of blood T cell repertoires in COVID-19. This clonotype was obtained from a man older than 75 with acute or convalescent COVID-19. The J gene is TRBJ2-7, the V gene TRBV9; TRBD2 matches at 13 bases. Sequenced input: peripheral blood. The CDR3 nucleotides read TGTGCCAGCAGCGCCACTAGCGGGGGGGACTCCTACGAGCAGTACTTC. Residues: CASSATSGGDSYEQYF.